This TCR beta chain was documented in a study of OX40 agonist ivuxolimab in advanced cancers. Notes on the research overall: Ivuxolimab, which targeted the costimulatory receptor OX40 (CD134), was an agonistic, fully human IgG2 monoclonal antibody. Intravenous ivuxolimab was administered to patients every 2 weeks at six dose levels: 0.01, 0.1, 0.3, 1.5, 3 and 10 mg/kg. The paper covers the monotherapy dose-escalation part of the phase I ivuxolimab trial, which included N = 52 patients. The point of sequencing TCRbeta in the periphery was to test whether ivuxolimab changed TCR sequence diversity and drove clonal T-cell expansion. Patients were allowed to have had prior anti-PD-1, anti-PD-L1 or anti-CTLA-4 therapy, and approximately 40% of the dose-escalation patients had been treated with checkpoint inhibitors. Partial responses occurred in three dose-escalation patients, of whom one had hepatocellular carcinoma and two had cutaneous melanoma. Of the 52 patients in dose escalation, about 20 had hepatocellular carcinoma, about 15 had melanoma, 9 had renal cell carcinoma and 9 had head and neck cancer. A male proportion of approximately 83% and a mean age of approximately 60 years, ranging from 23 to 79, were recorded for the dose-escalation cohort. Paper-wide results and their limitations: In the 0.1-3.0 mg/kg groups, partial responders had among the lowest normalized peripheral clonal expansion, particularly in CD8+ T cells. The antigen specificity of the clonally expanded peripheral T cells was not determined. Low levels of normalized T-cell clonal expansion were also shown by some nonresponding patients. On average, CD8+ T cells showed more expanded clones than CD4+ T cells after ivuxolimab. At doses of 0.1 to 3.0 mg/kg, clonal expansion of both CD4+ and CD8+ T cells in blood was seen between baseline and week 6.

Genomic DNA was extracted from sorted cells for sequencing of the TCRbeta CDR3 region. The immunoSEQ Assay was used for sequencing of TCRbeta CDR3 regions. The clones in this table, taken by TCRdb from immuneACCESS, are in-frame only. Not every clone is retained; where verified, under half of the shortfall comes from an unresolved V gene, and the cause of the rest is unknown. The sample contains some 40,000 clones, roughly nine tenths of them found a single time. The ten largest clones add up to less than 25% of the sample. From the germline V gene, CDR1 is SGDLS and CDR2 is YYNGEE. CDR3 length: 17 amino acids, cysteine to phenylalanine. Of the read, only the CDR3 DNA is kept; its 51 bases are in frame from base 1. Unmatched junction bases come to 15, with V trimmed by 4 bases and J by 5 bases. With respect to this clone: Its antigen target is currently unknown. No clone much larger than this one lies a single base away; base qualities are absent.

Patients with a history of autoimmune disease or receiving systemic immunosuppression were excluded from the trial. Peripheral blood for TCR sequencing was collected from all dose cohorts at baseline, on cycle 4 day 1, and on cycle 7 day 1. The samples were drawn from a first-in-human, open-label, multicenter phase I dose-escalation trial of ivuxolimab. Adults with locally advanced or metastatic melanoma, renal cell carcinoma, hepatocellular carcinoma or head and neck squamous cell carcinoma were enrolled in the trial. CD4+ and CD8+ T cells were sorted separately from peripheral blood before TCR sequencing.

Sample: CD4+ or CD8+ T cells sorted from blood, taken in a trial of the OX40 agonist ivuxolimab. The rearrangement joined TRBV9 to TRBJ2-3; 8 bases in the middle match TRBD2. The receptor was derived from an adult with an advanced solid tumor such as melanoma, head and neck, liver or kidney cancer. The CDR3 has the sequence CASSPLGLAGHGDTQYF. In nucleotide form, the sequence is TGTGCCAGCAGCCCTTTGGGGCTAGCGGGCCACGGAGATACGCAGTATTTT.